This T cell receptor beta chain appears in the sequencing data of a study of T cell repertoires in cytomegalovirus infection. Study context: It was the public TCR beta signatures that indicated both CMV infection and matching HLA type. Study observations and caveats: Dominant in the ex vivo response were TCR beta clonotypes restricted by HLA-C and specific for CMV.

TCRdb reanalysed the reads using MiXCR and keeps one entry per CDR3 protein. The table has hundreds of thousands of distinct CDR3 sequences, about a tenth seen once. This clonotype was seen only a few times. The antigen is not known. Sequenced sample: PBMCs. This clonotype was obtained from a human donor in good health (CMV status not recorded). Some clones in this sample may be carry-over from other donors' samples.

The CDR3 sequence is CATFDGGFSNEQFF. CDR3 sequence (DNA): TGTGCCACCTTTGACGGGGGATTTTCCAATGAGCAGTTCTTC. The genes are TRBV19 and TRBJ2-1; tentatively, D is TRBD2 (6 bases). There are 14 residues in the CDR3. V gave up 10 bases and J gave up 6 bases, with 19 bases separating them. The germline CDR1 and CDR2 sequences are LNHDA and SQIVND (reference sequence).